This T cell receptor (beta chain) was sequenced for a study of blood T cell repertoires in COVID-19. The assay was immunoSEQ multiplex PCR, and TCRdb's table has in-frame clones only and misses some. The sample holds approximately 230,000 clones, 80% to 90% seen once. Germline-derived CDR1 and CDR2 are SGHAT and FQNNGV. V was cut by 6 bases and J by 0 bases, with 11 bases left in between. There are 15 residues in the CDR3. Donors of Cohort 3 who recovered were those that had two negative PCRs, clearance, or symptom resolution. The receptor comes from a man between 18 and 35 years old who had recovered from COVID-19. J is TRBJ2-2 and V is TRBV11-2, with D possibly matching TRBD2 (7 bases). Input material: PBMCs or T cells enriched from blood (not recorded which). This chain's CDR3 is CASRLGGANTGELFF. The CDR3 DNA reads as TGTGCCAGCAGGCTAGGGGGGGCGAACACCGGGGAGCTGTTTTTT.